This note documents a single T cell receptor (beta chain) sequence. Its target is not known. Primers used in a second PCR of roughly 6 to 11 cycles were a sample-barcoded 5' primer and a J-beta primer mix. A template-switch adaptor that had 12 random nucleotides put a tag on each cDNA molecule. TCRdb fed the 5' RACE reads into MiXCR, producing one record per CDR3 protein. In the table there are over 1.5 million distinct CDR3 sequences, roughly 50% of which are singletons. The CDR3 covers 12 residues. Germline CDR1 reads DFQATT; CDR2 reads SNEGSKA (reference sequence). V shed 7 bases, J shed 6 bases, and the junction held 6 bases outside the gene matches. The data were obtained in a study of blood T cells in healthy people across ages. Overall study results and limits: The long-lived group displayed more naive CD4+ cells, plus higher diversity, than the aged donors did. TCR beta diversity, measured per million T cells, fell in a roughly linear way with age.

The receptor was isolated from a woman aged 40 to 55 in good health. Material: blood. The rearrangement joins TRBV20-1 to TRBJ1-2; the match to TRBD1 covers 9 bases. The CDR3 reads CSGRGDRDGYTF. DNA of the CDR3: TGCAGTGGAAGGGGGGACAGGGATGGCTACACCTTC.